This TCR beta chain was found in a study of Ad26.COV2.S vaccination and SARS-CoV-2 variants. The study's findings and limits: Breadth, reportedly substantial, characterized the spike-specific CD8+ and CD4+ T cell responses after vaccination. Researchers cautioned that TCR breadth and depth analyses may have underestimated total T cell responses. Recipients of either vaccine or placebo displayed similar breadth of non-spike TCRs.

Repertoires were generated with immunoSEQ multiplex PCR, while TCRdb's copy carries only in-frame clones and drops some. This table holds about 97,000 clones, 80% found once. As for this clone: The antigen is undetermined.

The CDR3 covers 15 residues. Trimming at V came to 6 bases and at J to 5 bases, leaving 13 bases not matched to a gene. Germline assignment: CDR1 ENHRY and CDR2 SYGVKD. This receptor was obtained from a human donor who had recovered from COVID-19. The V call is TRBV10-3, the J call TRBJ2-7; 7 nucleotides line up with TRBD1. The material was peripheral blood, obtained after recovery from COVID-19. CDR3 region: CAIRRGPGKLDEQYF. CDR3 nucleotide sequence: TGTGCCATCAGGAGGGGGCCGGGAAAACTAGACGAGCAGTACTTC.